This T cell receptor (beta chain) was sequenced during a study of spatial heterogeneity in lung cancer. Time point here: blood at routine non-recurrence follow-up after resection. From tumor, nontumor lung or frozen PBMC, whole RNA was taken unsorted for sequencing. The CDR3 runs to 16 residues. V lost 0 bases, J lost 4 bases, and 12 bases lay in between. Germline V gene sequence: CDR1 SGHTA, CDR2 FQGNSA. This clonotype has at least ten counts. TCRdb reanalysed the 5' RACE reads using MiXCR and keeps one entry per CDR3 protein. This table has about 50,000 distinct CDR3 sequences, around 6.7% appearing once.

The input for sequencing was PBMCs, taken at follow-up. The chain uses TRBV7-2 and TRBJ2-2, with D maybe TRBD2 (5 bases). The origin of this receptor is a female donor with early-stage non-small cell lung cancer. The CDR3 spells CASSLAAGRGTGELFF. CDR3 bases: TGTGCCAGCAGCTTAGCTGCGGGTCGAGGCACCGGGGAGCTGTTTTTT.